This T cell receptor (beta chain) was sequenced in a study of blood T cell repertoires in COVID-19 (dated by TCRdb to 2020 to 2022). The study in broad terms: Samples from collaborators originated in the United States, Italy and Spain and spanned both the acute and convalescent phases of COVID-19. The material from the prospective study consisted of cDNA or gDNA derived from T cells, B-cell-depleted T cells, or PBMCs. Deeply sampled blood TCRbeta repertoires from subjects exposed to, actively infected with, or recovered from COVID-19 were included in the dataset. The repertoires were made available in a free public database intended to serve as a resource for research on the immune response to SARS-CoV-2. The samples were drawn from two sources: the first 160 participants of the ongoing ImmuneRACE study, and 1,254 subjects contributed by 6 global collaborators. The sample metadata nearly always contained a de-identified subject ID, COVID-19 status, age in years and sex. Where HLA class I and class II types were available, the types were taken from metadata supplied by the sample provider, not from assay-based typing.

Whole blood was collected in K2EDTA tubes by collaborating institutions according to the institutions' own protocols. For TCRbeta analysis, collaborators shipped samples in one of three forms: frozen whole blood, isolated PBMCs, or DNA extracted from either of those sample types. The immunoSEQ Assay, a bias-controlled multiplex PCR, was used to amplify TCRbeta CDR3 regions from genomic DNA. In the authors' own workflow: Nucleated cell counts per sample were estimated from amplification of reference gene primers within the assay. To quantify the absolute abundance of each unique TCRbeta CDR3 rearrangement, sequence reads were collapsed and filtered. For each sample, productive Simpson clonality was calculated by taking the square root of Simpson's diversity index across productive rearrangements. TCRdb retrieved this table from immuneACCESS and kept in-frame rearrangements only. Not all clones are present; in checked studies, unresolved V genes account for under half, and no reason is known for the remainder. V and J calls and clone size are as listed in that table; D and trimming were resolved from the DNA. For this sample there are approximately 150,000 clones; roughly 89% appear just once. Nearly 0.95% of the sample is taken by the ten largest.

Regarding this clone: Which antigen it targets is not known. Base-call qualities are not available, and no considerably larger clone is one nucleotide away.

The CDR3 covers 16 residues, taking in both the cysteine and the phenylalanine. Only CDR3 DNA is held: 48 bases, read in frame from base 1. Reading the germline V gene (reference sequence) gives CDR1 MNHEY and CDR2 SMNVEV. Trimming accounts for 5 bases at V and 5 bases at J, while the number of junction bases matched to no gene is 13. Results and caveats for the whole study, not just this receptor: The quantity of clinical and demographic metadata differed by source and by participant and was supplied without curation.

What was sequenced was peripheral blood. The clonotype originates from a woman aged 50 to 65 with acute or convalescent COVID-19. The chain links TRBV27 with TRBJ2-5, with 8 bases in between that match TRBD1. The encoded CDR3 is CASSRGAGTGWETQYF. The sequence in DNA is TGTGCCAGCAGTAGGGGTGCCGGGACAGGCTGGGAGACCCAGTACTTC.